This record looks at one TCR beta chain sequence and its context. Antigen: not known. A modified ARM-PCR protocol with three rounds of nested PCR amplified TCRbeta. MiXCR, run by TCRdb on the multiplex PCR reads, gives a single entry per CDR3 protein. The data show about 98,000 distinct CDR3 sequences, roughly 78% seen once. This record belongs to a study of tumor and adjacent non-tumor tissue in lung cancer. As for the study in general: There were 11 to 13 adenocarcinoma, a couple of squamous cell carcinoma and 1 small cell lung cancer cases. Stage I to III disease affected 9 to 10 men and 5 women aged about 30 to 85.

No cell sorting was done before RNA was extracted from the tissue. The normal lung tissue was taken more than 3 cm from the tumor edge. General study results and limits: Tumor repertoires had a smaller top 100 clone share than normal lung.

Germline V gene lookup returns CDR1 SQVTM and CDR2 ANQGSEA. V lost 7 bases and J lost 3, with 10 bases in between. CDR3 size: 13 residues. The gene calls are TRBV29-1 and TRBJ1-6; D remains unclear. Sequenced material: distant non-tumor lung tissue. This receptor was identified in a man aged 55 to 69 with small cell lung cancer. The chain's CDR3 is CSARNYYNSPLHF. CDR3 nucleotides: TGCAGCGCGAGGAACTACTATAATTCACCCCTCCACTTT.